These 21 T cell receptor beta chains share one sample of origin, sequenced in a study of OX40 agonist ivuxolimab in advanced cancers. Only in-frame clones appear in the TCRdb table, and some are missing; sequencing was by immunoSEQ multiplex PCR. The sample has about 100,000 clones; less than 95% are singletons. The sample in question was CD4+ or CD8+ T cells sorted from blood, obtained in a trial of the OX40 agonist ivuxolimab. These receptors were taken from an adult with an advanced solid tumor such as melanoma, head and neck, liver or kidney cancer.

The V and J genes are TRBV7-2 and TRBJ2-3; TRBD2 agrees at 10 bases. The J segment lost 0 bases and the V segment lost 2 bases, leaving 11 bases of the junction unmatched. Germline-derived CDR1 and CDR2 are SGHTA and FQGNSA. This CDR3 comprises 19 residues. CDR3: CASSLKSLAGAASTDTQYF. In DNA form, the CDR3 reads TGTGCCAGCAGCTTAAAATCTCTAGCGGGGGCTGCTAGCACAGATACGCAGTATTTT.

J is TRBJ2-7 and V is TRBV5-1, with a tentative D call TRBD1 (6 bases). Trimming left V 3 bases short and J 5 bases short, with 15 bases between. Germline V gene lookup returns CDR1 SGHRS and CDR2 YFSETQ. The CDR3 covers 14 residues. CDR3 nucleotides: TGCGCCAGCAGCTCAGGGACACATGGCAACGAGCAGTACTTC. Protein: CASSSGTHGNEQYF.

The chain has TRBV4-2 and TRBJ2-2, with no clear D. Trimming removed 0 bases at V and 6 bases at J, with 8 bases between. The germline CDR1 and CDR2 sequences are LGHNA and YNFKEQ. The CDR3 contains 14 residues. CDR3 in amino acids: CASSQDTSAGELFF. The CDR3 region has the DNA TGTGCCAGCAGCCAAGATACTTCCGCCGGGGAGCTGTTTTTT.

This clone was picked up one time. The chain employs TRBV2 and TRBJ1-2; D remains ambiguous. Per the germline V gene, CDR1 is SNHLY and CDR2 is FYNNEI. The germline V and J ends were trimmed by 7 bases and 0 bases, with 15 bases remaining between them. The CDR3 contains 15 residues. The CDR3 nucleotides are TGTGCCAGCATTGGACTCCCTCAAGCTAACTATGGCTACACCTTC. Amino acid sequence: CASIGLPQANYGYTF.

The V and J genes are TRBV7-2 and TRBJ1-2; no firm D call. Germline assignment: CDR1 SGHTA and CDR2 FQGNSA. The CDR3 consists of 13 residues. Trimming shortened V by 3 bases and J by 5 bases, and 10 bases separated the two germline ends. The CDR3 is CASSFFSGYGYTF. The CDR3 DNA reads as TGTGCCAGCAGCTTCTTCTCAGGTTATGGCTACACCTTC.

The chain is built from TRBV7-9 and TRBJ2-1, with 7 positions matching TRBD2. CDR3 size: 15 residues. Germline V gene sequence: CDR1 SEHNR, CDR2 FQNEAQ (reference sequence). The V and J ends lost 7 bases and 9 bases, in that order; junction bases with no gene match: 15. CDR3 sequence reads: CASTPQSGGSFEQFF. Written as DNA, the CDR3 is TGTGCCAGCACCCCACAGTCAGGCGGGAGTTTTGAGCAGTTCTTC.

The V call is TRBV4-3, the J call TRBJ2-7; perhaps TRBD1 as D (6 bases). Germline V CDR1 and CDR2: LGHNA, YSLEER. The CDR3 contains 16 residues. Trimming pared 0 bases from V and 3 bases from J, leaving 15 bases between. DNA for the CDR3: TGCGCCAGCAGCCAAGAGTATAGCTTAGGGGGCTACGAGCAGTACTTC. It is translated as CASSQEYSLGGYEQYF.

The rearrangement uses TRBV5-4 and TRBJ2-5; perhaps TRBD1 as D (6 bases). This CDR3 contains 14 residues. Per the germline V gene, CDR1 is SGHNT and CDR2 is YYREEE (reference sequence). V was cut by 3 bases and J by 4 bases, with 13 bases left in between. The CDR3: CASSSITGRETQYF. CDR3 bases: TGTGCCAGCAGCTCCATAACAGGGAGAGAGACCCAGTACTTC.

The chain links TRBV29-1 to TRBJ1-5; 8 bases map to TRBD1. Germline values: CDR1 SQVTM, CDR2 ANQGSEA. The CDR3 extends over 14 amino acids. V lost 7 bases to trimming and J lost 4 bases; unmatched junction nucleotides: 9. The CDR3 nucleotides are TGCAGCGATGTCGACAGGGGATGTAATCAGCCCCAGCATTTT. Translated, it gives CSDVDRGCNQPQHF.

This chain connects TRBV7-6 to TRBJ2-2; D gene uncertain. The CDR3 length is 16 residues. CDR1 SGHVS and CDR2 FNYEAQ come from the germline V gene. Deletions cut 1 base from V and 0 bases from J, with 9 bases between. The CDR3 region has the DNA TGTGCCAGCAGCTTAGGTCCGCACTCGAACACCGGGGAGCTGTTTTTT. Amino acids: CASSLGPHSNTGELFF. Full variable domain (remainder filled in from reference TRBV7-6 and TRBJ2-2): GAGVSQSPRYKVTKRGQDVALRCDPISGHVSLYWYRQALGQGPEFLTYFNYEAQQDKSGLPNDRFSAERPEGSISTLTIQRTEQRDSAMYRCASSLGPHSNTGELFFGEGSRLTVL.

The rearrangement joins TRBV5-1 to TRBJ2-3; D is possibly TRBD1 (5 bases). V was cut by 1 base and J by 1 base, with 7 bases left in between. CDR3 length: 14 residues. Germline V lookup: CDR1 SGHRS, CDR2 YFSETQ. CDR3 residues: CASSLSRGTDTQYF. The CDR3 DNA sequence: TGCGCCAGCAGCTTGAGCAGGGGCACAGATACGCAGTATTTT.

The rearrangement uses TRBV30 and TRBJ2-5; D is uncertain. The J call could be wrong; TRBJ2-7 is a better fit for the DNA end. The germline CDR1 and CDR2 sequences are GTSNPN and SVGIG (reference sequence). The CDR3 totals 13 residues. The chain's CDR3 is CAWSRSRYYEQYF. Written as DNA, the CDR3 is TGTGCCTGGAGTCGTTCTAGGTACTACGAGCAGTACTTC.

The chain carries TRBV28 and TRBJ1-3; D unresolved. V lost 3 bases to trimming and J lost 1 base, with 10 bases between them. The CDR3 runs 15 residues. Germline lookup yields CDR1 MDHEN and CDR2 SYDVKM. CDR3 DNA sequence: TGTGCCAGCAGTTTTCCCGGAGGGTCTGGAAACACCATATATTTT. Residues: CASSFPGGSGNTIYF.

This chain links TRBV19 with TRBJ2-1; perhaps TRBD1 as D (6 bases). The CDR3 covers 16 residues. V dropped 2 bases and J dropped 4 bases, with 15 bases sitting between them. Germline V gives CDR1 LNHDA, CDR2 SQIVND (reference sequence). The CDR3 DNA is TGTGCCAGTAGTATATCAGGGGCAGGGGTGTACAATGAGCAGTTCTTC. Protein product: CASSISGAGVYNEQFF. Combining the CDR3 with reference TRBV19 and TRBJ2-1 gives the whole variable domain DGGITQSPKYLFRKEGQNVTLSCEQNLNHDAMYWYRQDPGQGLRLIYYSQIVNDFQKGDIAEGYSVSREKKESFPLTVTSAQKNPTAFYLCASSISGAGVYNEQFFGPGTRLTVL.

This clone was seen only once. This chain connects TRBV6-5 to TRBJ2-5; no clear D gene. This CDR3 spans 13 amino acids. V was trimmed by 2 bases and J by 3 bases, leaving 7 bases between them. Looked up from germline, CDR1 is MNHEY and CDR2 is SVGAGI. CDR3 coding DNA: TGTGCCAGCAGTTACAACGGAGAAGAGACCCAGTACTTC. It translates to CASSYNGEETQYF.

The sample holds one count of this clone. The chain combines TRBV9 with TRBJ2-3, with 11 nucleotides matching TRBD2. The V and J ends lost 1 base and 1 base, in that order; junction bases with no gene match: 8. This CDR3 has 18 residues. The V gene's germline CDR1 is SGDLS and CDR2 YYNGEE. CDR3 in DNA: TGTGCCAGCAGCGTAAAACTAGCGGGAGCTTCGGGCACAGATACGCAGTATTTT. Amino acids: CASSVKLAGASGTDTQYF.

The chain is built from TRBV14 and TRBJ2-2; D is unresolved. This CDR3 is built from 13 residues. V dropped 1 base and J dropped 10 bases, with 10 bases sitting between them. Germline lookup yields CDR1 SGHDN and CDR2 FVKESK. CDR3 DNA sequence: TGTGCCAGCAGCCAAGGTGGCACAGCGGAGCTGTTTTTT. Its protein is CASSQGGTAELFF.

This chain connects TRBV10-3 to TRBJ2-3; D remains unclear. Germline loops: CDR1 ENHRY, CDR2 SYGVKD. CDR3 length: 13 amino acids. V lost 0 bases and J lost 5, with 6 bases in between. The CDR3 coding sequence is TGTGCCATCAGTGAGTCGATAGAAGATACGCAGTATTTT. Translating gives CAISESIEDTQYF.

The V call is TRBV6-5, the J call TRBJ2-4; D call uncertain. This CDR3 contains 16 residues. V lost 0 bases and J lost 0, with 9 bases in between. The V gene's germline CDR1 is MNHEY and CDR2 SVGAGI. The DNA for the CDR3 is TGTGCCAGCAGTTACTCGGGCTCCTCAGCCAAAAACATTCAGTACTTC. As protein: CASSYSGSSAKNIQYF.

The chain has TRBV9 and TRBJ2-5; 9 bases align to TRBD2. V lost 3 bases to trimming and J lost 1 base; unmatched junction nucleotides: 4. The CDR3 contains 15 residues. Per the germline V gene, CDR1 is SGDLS and CDR2 is YYNGEE. The CDR3 reads CASSARGLAQETQYF. The CDR3 DNA reads TGTGCCAGCAGCGCCAGGGGACTAGCCCAAGAGACCCAGTACTTC.

This rearrangement joins TRBV28 to TRBJ2-5; D may match TRBD1 or TRBD2 (5 bases each). Trimming stripped 7 bases from V and 4 bases from J, with 19 bases between. Germline V gene sequence: CDR1 MDHEN, CDR2 SYDVKM. This CDR3 has 15 amino acids. CDR3 residues: CASTALVGGAETQYF. In DNA, the CDR3 is TGTGCCAGCACCGCATTGGTTGGGGGAGCAGAGACCCAGTACTTC.